This TCR beta chain appears in the sequencing data of a study of chemoradiotherapy in HPV16-positive cancers. Study details: A couple of HPV16-positive patients' cells yielded candidate HPV-specific clones and common motifs. Findings and caveats of the study: Only a couple of HPV16-positive patients supplied the functional HPV-specificity definition. HPV-responsive T-cell expansion during chemoradiotherapy was linked to improved recurrence-free survival in HPV16-positive patients. Candidate HPV-specific clones and E7-related TCR motifs grew in tumor during treatment.

For this clone: What it recognizes is unknown.

CDR1 is SGHKS, CDR2 YYEKEE, per germline (reference sequence). V was cut by 2 bases and J by 8 bases, with 8 bases left in between. The CDR3 has 13 amino acids. TCRdb keeps only in-frame clones here, not all; method: immunoSEQ multiplex PCR. Of about 12,000 clones in the sample, 78% were seen once. The biological material was taken from a patient who underwent chemoradiotherapy. The sequence was obtained from a human donor with HPV-associated anogenital cancer. The chain couples TRBV5-5 to TRBJ1-6; no clear D. The CDR3 sequence: CASSFWSDSPLHF. CDR3 DNA sequence: TGTGCCAGCAGCTTTTGGTCGGATTCACCCCTCCACTTT. The full variable domain, completed using reference TRBV5-5 and TRBJ1-6, is DAGVTQSPTHLIKTRGQQVTLRCSPISGHKSVSWYQQVLGQGPQFIFQYYEKEERGRGNFPDRFSARQFPNYSSELNVNALLLGDSALYLCASSFWSDSPLHFGNGTRLTVT.